This T cell receptor beta chain derives from a study of blood T cell repertoires in COVID-19. Study as a whole: Specimens from acute and convalescent COVID-19 originated in the United States, Italy and Spain.

Per germline, CDR1 LGHDT and CDR2 YNNKEL (reference sequence). CDR3 size: 14 residues. Between the trimmed V and J ends, which lost 3 bases and 6 bases, there was a span of 14 bases. In the source study's methods: Amplification from reference gene primers served as the basis for estimated nucleated cell counts. Generated by immunoSEQ multiplex PCR, the TCRdb table keeps only in-frame clones and is missing some. That table gives V, J and clone size, and the DNA gave D and trimming. The sample carries 200,000 or so clones, 80% to 90% recorded once. Study members were between about 18 and 95 years old and lived in 20 to 30 US regions. In the 2 weeks before study entry, exposed participants met a COVID-19 case, which was PCR-confirmed or clinician-diagnosed.

Sequencing was carried out using PBMCs or T cells enriched from blood (not recorded which). The receptor comes from a woman aged 50 to 65 who had been exposed to COVID-19. The chain has TRBV3-1 (or the pseudogene TRBV3-2) and TRBJ1-2; perhaps TRBD1 as D (6 bases). CDR3 DNA: TGTGCCAGCAGCCACAAAGGGGGATACGATGGCTACACCTTC. This codes for CASSHKGGYDGYTF.